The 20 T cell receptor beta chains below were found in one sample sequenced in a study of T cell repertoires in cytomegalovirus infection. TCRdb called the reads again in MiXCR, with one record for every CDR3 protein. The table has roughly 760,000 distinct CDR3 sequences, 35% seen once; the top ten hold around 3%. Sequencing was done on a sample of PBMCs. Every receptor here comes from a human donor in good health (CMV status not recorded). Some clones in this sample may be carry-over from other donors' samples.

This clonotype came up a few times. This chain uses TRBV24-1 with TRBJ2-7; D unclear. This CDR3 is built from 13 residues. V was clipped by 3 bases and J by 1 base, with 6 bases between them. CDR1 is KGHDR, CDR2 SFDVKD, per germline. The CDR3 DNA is TGTGCCACCAGTGATGTCGGGTCCTACGAGCAGTACTTC. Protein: CATSDVGSYEQYF.

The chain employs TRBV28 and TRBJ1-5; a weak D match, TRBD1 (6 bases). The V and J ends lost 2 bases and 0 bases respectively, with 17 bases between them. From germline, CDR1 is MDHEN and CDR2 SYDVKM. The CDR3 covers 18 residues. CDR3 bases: TGTGCCAGCAGTTTAATGACAGGTCGAGCGGCTAGCAATCAGCCCCAGCATTTT. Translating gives CASSLMTGRAASNQPQHF.

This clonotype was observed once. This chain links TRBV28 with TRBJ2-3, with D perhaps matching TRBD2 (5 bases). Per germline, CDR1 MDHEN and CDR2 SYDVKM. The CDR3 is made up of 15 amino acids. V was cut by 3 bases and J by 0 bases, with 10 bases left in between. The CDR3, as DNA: TGTGCCAGCAGTTTTCACGGAGGCAGCACAGATACGCAGTATTTT. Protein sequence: CASSFHGGSTDTQYF.

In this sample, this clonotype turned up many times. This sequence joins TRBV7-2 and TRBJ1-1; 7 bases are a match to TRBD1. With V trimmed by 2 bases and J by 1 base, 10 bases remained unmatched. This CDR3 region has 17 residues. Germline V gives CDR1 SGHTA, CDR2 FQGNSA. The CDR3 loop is CASSLSYRTGENTEAFF. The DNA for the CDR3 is TGTGCCAGCAGCTTATCGTATAGGACAGGAGAGAACACTGAAGCTTTCTTT.

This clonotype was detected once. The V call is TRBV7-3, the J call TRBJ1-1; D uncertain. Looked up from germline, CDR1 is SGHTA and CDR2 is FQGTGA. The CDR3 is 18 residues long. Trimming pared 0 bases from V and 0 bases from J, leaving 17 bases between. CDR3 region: CASSLTADLLKMNTEAFF. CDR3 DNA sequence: TGTGCCAGCAGCTTAACGGCAGATCTGTTAAAGATGAACACTGAAGCTTTCTTT.

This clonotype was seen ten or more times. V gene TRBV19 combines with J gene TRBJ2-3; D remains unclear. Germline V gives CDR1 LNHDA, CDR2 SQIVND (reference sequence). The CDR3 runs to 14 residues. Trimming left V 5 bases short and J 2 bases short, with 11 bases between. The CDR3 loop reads CASSLTGNTDTQYF. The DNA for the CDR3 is TGTGCCAGTAGTCTTACTGGGAACACAGATACGCAGTATTTT.

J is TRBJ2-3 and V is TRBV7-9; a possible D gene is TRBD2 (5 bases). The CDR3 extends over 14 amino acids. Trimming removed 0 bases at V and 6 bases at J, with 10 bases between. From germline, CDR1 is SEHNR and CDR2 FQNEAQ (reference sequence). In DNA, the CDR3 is TGTGCCAGCAGCTTAGCGGGAGAATCGGATACGCAGTATTTT. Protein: CASSLAGESDTQYF. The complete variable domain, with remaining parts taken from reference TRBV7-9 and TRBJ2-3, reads DTGVSQNPRHKITKRGQNVTFRCDPISEHNRLYWYRQTLGQGPEFLTYFQNEAQLEKSRLLSDRFSAERPKGSFSTLEIQRTEQGDSAMYLCASSLAGESDTQYFGPGTRLTVL.

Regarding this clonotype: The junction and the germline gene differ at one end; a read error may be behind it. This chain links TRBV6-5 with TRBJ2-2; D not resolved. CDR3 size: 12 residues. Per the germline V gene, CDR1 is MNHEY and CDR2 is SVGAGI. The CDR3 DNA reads TGTTCCAGCAGTTCTCTAACCGGGGAGCTGTTTTTT. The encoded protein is CSSSSLTGELFF.

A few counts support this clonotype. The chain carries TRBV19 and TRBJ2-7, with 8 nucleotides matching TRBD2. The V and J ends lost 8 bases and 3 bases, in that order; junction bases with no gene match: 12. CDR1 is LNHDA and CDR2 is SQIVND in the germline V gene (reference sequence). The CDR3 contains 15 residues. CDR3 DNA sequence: TGTGCCAGTCTTGCAGGAGGCGGGAGGAGCTACGAGCAGTACTTC. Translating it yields CASLAGGGRSYEQYF. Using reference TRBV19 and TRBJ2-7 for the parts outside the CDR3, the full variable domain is DGGITQSPKYLFRKEGQNVTLSCEQNLNHDAMYWYRQDPGQGLRLIYYSQIVNDFQKGDIAEGYSVSREKKESFPLTVTSAQKNPTAFYLCASLAGGGRSYEQYFGPGTRLTVT.

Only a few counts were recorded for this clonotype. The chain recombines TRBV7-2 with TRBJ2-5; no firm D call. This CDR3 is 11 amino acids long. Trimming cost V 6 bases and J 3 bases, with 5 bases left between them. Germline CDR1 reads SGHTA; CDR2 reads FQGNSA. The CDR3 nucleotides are TGTGCCAGCAGATCCAAAGAGACCCAGTACTTC. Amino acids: CASRSKETQYF.

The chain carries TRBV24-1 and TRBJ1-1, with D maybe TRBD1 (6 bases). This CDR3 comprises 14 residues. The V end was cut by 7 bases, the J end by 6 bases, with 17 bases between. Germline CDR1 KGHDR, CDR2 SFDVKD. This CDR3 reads CATRGEAGASEAFF. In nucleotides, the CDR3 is TGTGCCACCAGGGGGGAGGCGGGGGCTTCTGAAGCTTTCTTT.

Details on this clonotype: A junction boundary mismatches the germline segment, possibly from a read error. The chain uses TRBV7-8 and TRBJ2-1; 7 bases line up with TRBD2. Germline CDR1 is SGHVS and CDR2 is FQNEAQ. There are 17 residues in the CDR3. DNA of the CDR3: TGTGCCAGAAGCTTAGACCGTGGGCGACTAGCCCGTAATGAGCCGTTCTTC. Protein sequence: CARSLDRGRLARNEPFF.

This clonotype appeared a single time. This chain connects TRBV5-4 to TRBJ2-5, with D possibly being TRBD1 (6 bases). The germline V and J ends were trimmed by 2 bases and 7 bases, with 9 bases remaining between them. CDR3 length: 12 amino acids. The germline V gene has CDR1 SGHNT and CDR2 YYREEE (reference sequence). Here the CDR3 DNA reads TGTGCCAGCAGCTTCGTACAGGGGACCCAGTACTTC. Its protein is CASSFVQGTQYF.

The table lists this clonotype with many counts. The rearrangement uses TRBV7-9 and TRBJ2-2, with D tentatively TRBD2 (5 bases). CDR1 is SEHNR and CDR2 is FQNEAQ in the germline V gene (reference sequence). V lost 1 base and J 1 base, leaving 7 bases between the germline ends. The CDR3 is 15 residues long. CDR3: CASSLDSGNTGELFF. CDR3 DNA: TGTGCCAGCAGCTTAGACAGCGGGAACACCGGGGAGCTGTTTTTT.

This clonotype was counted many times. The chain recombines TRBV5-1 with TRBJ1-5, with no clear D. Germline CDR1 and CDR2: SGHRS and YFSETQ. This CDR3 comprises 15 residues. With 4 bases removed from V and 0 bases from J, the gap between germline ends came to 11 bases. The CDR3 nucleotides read TGCGCCAGCAGCCCAGATCCCAATAGCAATCAGCCCCAGCATTTT. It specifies CASSPDPNSNQPQHF.

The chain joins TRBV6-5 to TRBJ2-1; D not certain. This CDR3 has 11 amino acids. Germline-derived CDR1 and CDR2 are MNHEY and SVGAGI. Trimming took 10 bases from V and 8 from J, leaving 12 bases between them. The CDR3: CATKGRDEQFF. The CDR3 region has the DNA TGTGCCACCAAGGGTAGGGATGAGCAGTTCTTC.

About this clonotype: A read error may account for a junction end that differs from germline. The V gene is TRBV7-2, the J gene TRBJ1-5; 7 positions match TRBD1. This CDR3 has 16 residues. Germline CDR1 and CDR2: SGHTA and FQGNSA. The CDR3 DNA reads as TGTGCCAGCAGGGCGGGACAGTGGGTGAAGAATCAGCCCCCGCCTTTT. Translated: CASRAGQWVKNQPPPF.

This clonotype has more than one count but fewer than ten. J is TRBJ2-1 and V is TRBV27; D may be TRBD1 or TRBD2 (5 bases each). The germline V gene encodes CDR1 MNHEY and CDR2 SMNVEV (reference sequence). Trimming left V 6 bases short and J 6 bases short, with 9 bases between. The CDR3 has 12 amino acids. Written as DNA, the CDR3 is TGTGCCAGCAGATTGGGGGTCAATGAGCAGTTCTTC. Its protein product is CASRLGVNEQFF.

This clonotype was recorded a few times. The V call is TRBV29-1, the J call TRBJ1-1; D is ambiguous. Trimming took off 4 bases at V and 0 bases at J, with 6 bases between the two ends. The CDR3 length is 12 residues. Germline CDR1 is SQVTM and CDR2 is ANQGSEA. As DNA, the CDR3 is TGCAGCGTTGGACACATGAACACTGAAGCTTTCTTT. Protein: CSVGHMNTEAFF.

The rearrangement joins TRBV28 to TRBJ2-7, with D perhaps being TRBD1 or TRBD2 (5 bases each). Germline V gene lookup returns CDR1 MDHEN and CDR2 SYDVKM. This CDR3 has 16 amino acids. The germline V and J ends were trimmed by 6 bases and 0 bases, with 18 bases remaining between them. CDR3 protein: CASRLASGTPSYEQYF. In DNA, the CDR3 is TGTGCCAGCAGACTCGCTTCCGGGACGCCCTCCTACGAGCAGTACTTC.